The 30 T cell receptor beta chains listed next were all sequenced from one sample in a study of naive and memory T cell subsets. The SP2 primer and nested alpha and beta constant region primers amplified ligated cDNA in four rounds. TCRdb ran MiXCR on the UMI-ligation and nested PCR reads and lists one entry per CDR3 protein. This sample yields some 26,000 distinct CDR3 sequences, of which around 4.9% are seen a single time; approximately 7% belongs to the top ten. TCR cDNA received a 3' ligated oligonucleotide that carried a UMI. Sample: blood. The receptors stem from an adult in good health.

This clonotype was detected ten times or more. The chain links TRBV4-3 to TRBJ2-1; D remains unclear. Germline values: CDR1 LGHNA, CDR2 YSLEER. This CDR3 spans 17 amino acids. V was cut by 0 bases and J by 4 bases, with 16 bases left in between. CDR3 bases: TGCGCCAGCAGCCAAGATCCCGGTCGGGCGCCTTACAATGAGCAGTTCTTC. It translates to CASSQDPGRAPYNEQFF.

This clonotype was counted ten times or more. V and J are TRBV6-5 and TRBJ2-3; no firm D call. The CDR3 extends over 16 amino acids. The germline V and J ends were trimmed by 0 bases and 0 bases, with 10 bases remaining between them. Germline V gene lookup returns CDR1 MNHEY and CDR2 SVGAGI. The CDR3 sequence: CASSYSVTASTDTQYF. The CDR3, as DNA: TGTGCCAGCAGTTACTCGGTGACGGCTAGCACAGATACGCAGTATTTT.

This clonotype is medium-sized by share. The CDR3 here is CASKGGHLNTEAFF. CDR3 in DNA: TGTGCCAGCAAAGGAGGACACCTGAACACTGAAGCTTTCTTT. The rearrangement joins TRBV6-6 to TRBJ1-1, with D perhaps matching TRBD1 (5 bases). The CDR3 covers 14 residues. Trimming removed 7 bases from V and 0 bases from J, with 12 bases in between. The germline gives CDR1 MNHNY, CDR2 SVGAGI (reference sequence).

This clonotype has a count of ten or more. The CDR3 region is CASSPWQGLTDTQYF. CDR3 DNA sequence: TGTGCCAGCAGCCCCTGGCAGGGGTTAACAGATACGCAGTATTTT. The rearrangement uses TRBV7-9 and TRBJ2-3; TRBD1 is a possible D gene (6 bases). Germline CDR1 reads SEHNR; CDR2 reads FQNEAQ (reference sequence). Trimming shortened V by 5 bases and J by 3 bases, and 15 bases separated the two germline ends. CDR3 size: 15 residues.

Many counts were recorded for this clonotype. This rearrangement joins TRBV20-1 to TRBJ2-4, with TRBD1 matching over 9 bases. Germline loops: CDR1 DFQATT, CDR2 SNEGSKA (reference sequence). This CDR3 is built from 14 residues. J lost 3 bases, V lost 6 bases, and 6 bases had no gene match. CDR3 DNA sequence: TGCAGTGCAAAGGGACAGGGCGGCAAAAACATTCAGTACTTC. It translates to CSAKGQGGKNIQYF.

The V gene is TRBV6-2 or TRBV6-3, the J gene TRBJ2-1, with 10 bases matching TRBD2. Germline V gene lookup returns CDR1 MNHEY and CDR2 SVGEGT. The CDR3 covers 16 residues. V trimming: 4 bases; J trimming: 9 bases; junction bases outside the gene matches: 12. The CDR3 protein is CASSSPSSGSIVEQFF. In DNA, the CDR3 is TGTGCCAGCAGTTCCCCCTCTAGCGGGAGTATCGTTGAGCAGTTCTTC.

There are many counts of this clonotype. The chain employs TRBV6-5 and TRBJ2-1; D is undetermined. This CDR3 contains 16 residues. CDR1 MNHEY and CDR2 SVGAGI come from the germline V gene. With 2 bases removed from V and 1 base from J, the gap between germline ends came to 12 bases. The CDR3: CASSYDLSGSYNEQFF. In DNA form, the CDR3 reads TGTGCCAGCAGTTACGATCTTTCAGGTTCCTACAATGAGCAGTTCTTC.

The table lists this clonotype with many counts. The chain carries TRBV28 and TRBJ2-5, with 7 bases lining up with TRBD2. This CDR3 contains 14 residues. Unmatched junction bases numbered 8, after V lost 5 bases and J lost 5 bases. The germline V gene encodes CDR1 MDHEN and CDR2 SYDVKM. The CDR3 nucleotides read TGTGCCAGCAGTACCGCGGGGGTCGTGGAGACCCAGTACTTC. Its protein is CASSTAGVVETQYF.

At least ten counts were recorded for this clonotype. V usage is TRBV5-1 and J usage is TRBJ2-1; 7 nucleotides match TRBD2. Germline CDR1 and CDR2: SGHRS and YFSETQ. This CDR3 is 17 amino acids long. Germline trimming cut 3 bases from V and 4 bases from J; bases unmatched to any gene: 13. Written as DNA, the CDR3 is TGCGCCAGCAGCTCTGGTGTGCGAGCGGGAAGATACAATGAGCAGTTCTTC. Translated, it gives CASSSGVRAGRYNEQFF.

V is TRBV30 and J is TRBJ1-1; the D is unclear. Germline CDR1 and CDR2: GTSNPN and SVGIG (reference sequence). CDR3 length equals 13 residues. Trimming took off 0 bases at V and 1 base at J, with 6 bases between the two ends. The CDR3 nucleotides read TGTGCCTGGAGTGTACTGGAGAACACTGAAGCTTTCTTT. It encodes CAWSVLENTEAFF.

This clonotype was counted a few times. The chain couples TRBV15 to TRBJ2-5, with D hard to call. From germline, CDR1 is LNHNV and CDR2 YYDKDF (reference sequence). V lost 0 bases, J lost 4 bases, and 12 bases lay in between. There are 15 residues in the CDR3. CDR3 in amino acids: CATSRETGYSETQYF. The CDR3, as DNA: TGTGCCACCAGCAGAGAGACCGGTTATTCAGAGACCCAGTACTTC. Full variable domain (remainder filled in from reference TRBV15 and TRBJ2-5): DAMVIQNPRYQVTQFGKPVTLSCSQTLNHNVMYWYQQKSSQAPKLLFHYYDKDFNNEADTPDNFQSRRPNTSFCFLDIRSPGLGDTAMYLCATSRETGYSETQYFGPGTRLLVL.

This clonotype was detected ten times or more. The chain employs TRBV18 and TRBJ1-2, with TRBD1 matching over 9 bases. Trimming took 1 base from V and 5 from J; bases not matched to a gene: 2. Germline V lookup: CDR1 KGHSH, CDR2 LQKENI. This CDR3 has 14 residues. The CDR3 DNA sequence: TGTGCCAGCTCACCACTCGACAGGGGGTATGGCTACACCTTC. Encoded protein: CASSPLDRGYGYTF.

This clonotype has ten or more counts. The CDR3 DNA sequence: TGCGCCAGCAGCTTGGCCTCCACTAATGAAAAACTGTTTTTT. Encoded protein: CASSLASTNEKLFF. This chain joins TRBV5-1 and TRBJ1-4, with no clear D. The length of the CDR3 is 14 residues. Trimming took 0 bases from V and 2 from J, leaving 5 bases between them. The germline V gene encodes CDR1 SGHRS and CDR2 YFSETQ.

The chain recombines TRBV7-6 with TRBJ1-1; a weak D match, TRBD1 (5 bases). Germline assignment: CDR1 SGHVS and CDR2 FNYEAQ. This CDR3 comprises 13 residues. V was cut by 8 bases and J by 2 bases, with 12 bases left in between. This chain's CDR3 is CASGAEQNTEAFF. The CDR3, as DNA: TGTGCCAGCGGGGCCGAACAAAACACTGAAGCTTTCTTT.

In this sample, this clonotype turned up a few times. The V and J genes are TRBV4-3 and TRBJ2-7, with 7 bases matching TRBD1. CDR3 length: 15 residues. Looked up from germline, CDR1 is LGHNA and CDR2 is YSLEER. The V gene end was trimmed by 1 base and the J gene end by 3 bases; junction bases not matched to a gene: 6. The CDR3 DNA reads TGCGCCAGCAGCCAAGGCTTACAGGGGAGCTACGAGCAGTACTTC. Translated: CASSQGLQGSYEQYF.

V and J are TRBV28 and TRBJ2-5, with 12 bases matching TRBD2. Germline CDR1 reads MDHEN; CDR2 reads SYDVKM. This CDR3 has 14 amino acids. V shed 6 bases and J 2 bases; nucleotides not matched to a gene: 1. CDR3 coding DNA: TGTGCCAGCAGGCTAGCGGGAGGGCAAGAGACCCAGTACTTC. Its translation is CASRLAGGQETQYF.

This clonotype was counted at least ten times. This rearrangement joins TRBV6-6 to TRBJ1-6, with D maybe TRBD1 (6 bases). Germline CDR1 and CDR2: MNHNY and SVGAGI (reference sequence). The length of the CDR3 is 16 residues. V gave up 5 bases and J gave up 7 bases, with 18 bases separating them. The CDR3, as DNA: TGTGCCAGCAGTCCCTCTTTTCAGGGGCAAAATTCACCCCTCCACTTT. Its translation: CASSPSFQGQNSPLHF.

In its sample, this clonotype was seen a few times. The CDR3 protein is CASSQEFGTSGTETQYF. The CDR3 nucleotides read TGCGCCAGCAGCCAAGAGTTCGGGACTAGCGGGACCGAGACCCAGTACTTC. The V gene is TRBV4-3, the J gene TRBJ2-5; 13 nucleotides align to TRBD2. This CDR3 contains 17 residues. Unmatched junction bases numbered 6, after V lost 0 bases and J lost 5 bases. Per germline, CDR1 LGHNA and CDR2 YSLEER.

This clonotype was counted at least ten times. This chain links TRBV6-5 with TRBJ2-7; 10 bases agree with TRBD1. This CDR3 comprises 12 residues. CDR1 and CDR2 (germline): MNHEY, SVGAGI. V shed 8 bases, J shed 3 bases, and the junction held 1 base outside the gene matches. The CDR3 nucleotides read TGTGCCAGCTGGACAGGGGGCTACGAGCAGTACTTC. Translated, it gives CASWTGGYEQYF.

The CDR3 DNA follows: TGCAGTGCTAGACTAGCGGGAGTTAACACCGGGGAGCTGTTTTTT. Protein product: CSARLAGVNTGELFF. This sequence joins TRBV20-1 and TRBJ2-2, with 10 bases fitting TRBD2. J gave up 2 bases and V 2 bases, and 2 bases lay outside the gene matches. This CDR3 has 15 residues. The germline V gene encodes CDR1 DFQATT and CDR2 SNEGSKA (reference sequence).

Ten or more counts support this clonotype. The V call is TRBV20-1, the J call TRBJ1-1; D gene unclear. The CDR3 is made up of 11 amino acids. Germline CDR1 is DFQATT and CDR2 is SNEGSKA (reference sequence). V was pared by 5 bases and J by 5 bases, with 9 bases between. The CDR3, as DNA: TGCAGTGCTTCTTCCGGGACTGAAGCTTTCTTT. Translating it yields CSASSGTEAFF.

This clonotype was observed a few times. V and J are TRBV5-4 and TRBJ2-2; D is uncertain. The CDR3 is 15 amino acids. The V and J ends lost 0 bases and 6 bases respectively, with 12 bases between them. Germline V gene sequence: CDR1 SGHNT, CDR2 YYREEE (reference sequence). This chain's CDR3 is CASSLDAAIPGELFF. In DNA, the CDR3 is TGTGCCAGCAGCTTGGATGCGGCTATTCCCGGGGAGCTGTTTTTT.

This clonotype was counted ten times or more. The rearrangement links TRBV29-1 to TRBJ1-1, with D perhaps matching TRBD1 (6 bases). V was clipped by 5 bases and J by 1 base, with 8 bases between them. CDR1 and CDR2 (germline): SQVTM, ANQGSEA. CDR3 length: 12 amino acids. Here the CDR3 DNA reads TGCAGCGTTTTACAGGGGAACACTGAAGCTTTCTTT. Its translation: CSVLQGNTEAFF.

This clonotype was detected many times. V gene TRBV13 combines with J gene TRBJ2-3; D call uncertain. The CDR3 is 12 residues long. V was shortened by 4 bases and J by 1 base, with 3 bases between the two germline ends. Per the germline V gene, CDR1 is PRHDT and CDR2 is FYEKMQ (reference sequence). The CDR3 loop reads CASSSRTDTQYF. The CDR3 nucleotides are TGTGCCAGCAGCTCTCGCACAGATACGCAGTATTTT.

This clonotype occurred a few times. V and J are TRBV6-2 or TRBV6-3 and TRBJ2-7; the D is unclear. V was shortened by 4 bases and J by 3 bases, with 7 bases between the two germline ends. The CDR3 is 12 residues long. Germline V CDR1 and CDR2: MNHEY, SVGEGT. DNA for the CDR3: TGTGCCAGCAGTTCCGACTTCTACGAGCAGTACTTC. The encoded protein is CASSSDFYEQYF.

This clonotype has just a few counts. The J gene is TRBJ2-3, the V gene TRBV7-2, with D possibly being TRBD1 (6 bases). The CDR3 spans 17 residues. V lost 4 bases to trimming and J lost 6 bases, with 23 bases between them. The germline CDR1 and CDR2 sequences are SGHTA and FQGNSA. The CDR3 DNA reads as TGTGCCAGCAGCTGGGGACCGGGACAAGGGATTATGGATACGCAGTATTTT. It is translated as CASSWGPGQGIMDTQYF.

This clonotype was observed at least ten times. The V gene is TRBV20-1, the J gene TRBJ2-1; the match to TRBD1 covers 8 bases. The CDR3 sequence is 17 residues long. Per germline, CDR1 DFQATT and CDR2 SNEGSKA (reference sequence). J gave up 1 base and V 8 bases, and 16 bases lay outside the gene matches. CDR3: CSHSSLTGVLSYNEQFF. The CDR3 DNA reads TGCAGTCACTCTAGCTTGACAGGGGTATTATCCTACAATGAGCAGTTCTTC.

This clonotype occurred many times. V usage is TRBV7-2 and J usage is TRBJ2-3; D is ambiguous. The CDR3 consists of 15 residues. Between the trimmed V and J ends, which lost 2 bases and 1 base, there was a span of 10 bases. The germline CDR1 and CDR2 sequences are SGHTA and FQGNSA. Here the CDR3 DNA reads TGTGCCAGCAGCTTATCTTACTTTCGCACAGATACGCAGTATTTT. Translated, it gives CASSLSYFRTDTQYF.

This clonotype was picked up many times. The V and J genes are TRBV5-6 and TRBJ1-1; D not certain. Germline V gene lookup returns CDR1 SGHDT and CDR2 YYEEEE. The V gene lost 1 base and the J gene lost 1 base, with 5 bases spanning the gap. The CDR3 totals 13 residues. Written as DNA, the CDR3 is TGTGCCAGCAGCTTGAACGCGAACACTGAAGCTTTCTTT. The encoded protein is CASSLNANTEAFF.

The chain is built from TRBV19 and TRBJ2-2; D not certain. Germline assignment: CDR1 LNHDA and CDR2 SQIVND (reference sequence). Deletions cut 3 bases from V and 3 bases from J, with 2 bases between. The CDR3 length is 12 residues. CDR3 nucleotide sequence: TGTGCCAGTAGTATCTACACCGGGGAGCTGTTTTTT. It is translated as CASSIYTGELFF.